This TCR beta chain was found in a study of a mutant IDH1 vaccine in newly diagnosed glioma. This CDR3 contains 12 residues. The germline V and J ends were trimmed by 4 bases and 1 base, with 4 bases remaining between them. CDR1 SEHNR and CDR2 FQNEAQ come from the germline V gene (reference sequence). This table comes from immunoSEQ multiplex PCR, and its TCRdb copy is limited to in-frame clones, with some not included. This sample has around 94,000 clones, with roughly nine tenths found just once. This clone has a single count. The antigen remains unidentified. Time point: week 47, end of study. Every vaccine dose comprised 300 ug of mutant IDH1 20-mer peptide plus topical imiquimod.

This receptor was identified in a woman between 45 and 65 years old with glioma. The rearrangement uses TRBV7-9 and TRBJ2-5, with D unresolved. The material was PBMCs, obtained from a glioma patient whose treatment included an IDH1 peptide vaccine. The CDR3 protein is CASSYPQETQYF. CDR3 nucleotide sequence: TGTGCCAGCAGCTACCCCCAAGAGACCCAGTACTTC.